This entry describes one T cell receptor (beta chain). This clone has just a few counts. Which antigen it targets is not known. Base qualities were left out, and no much larger clone turns up one base away. The data were taken from a study of blood T cell repertoires in COVID-19 (dated by TCRdb to 2020 to 2022). Turning to the overall study: Samples covering the acute and convalescent phases of COVID-19 were provided by collaborators in the United States, Italy and Spain. The material from the prospective study consisted of cDNA or gDNA derived from T cells, B-cell-depleted T cells, or PBMCs. Deeply sampled blood TCRbeta repertoires from subjects exposed to, actively infected with, or recovered from COVID-19 were included in the dataset. The repertoires were released in a freely available public database intended as a resource for research on the immune response to SARS-CoV-2. The samples were drawn from two sources: the first 160 participants of the ongoing ImmuneRACE study, and over 950 subjects contributed by 6 global collaborators. The sample metadata nearly always contained a de-identified subject ID, COVID-19 status, age in years and sex. Where available, HLA class I and class II types were obtained from metadata supplied by the sample provider rather than from assay-based typing.

The collaborating institutions used their own protocols to collect whole blood in K2EDTA tubes. Collaborator samples were shipped for TCRbeta analysis as frozen whole blood, isolated PBMCs, or DNA extracted from either sample type. The CDR3 numbers 13 residues from cysteine through phenylalanine. Only the CDR3 part of the read is kept: 39 bases, read in frame from the first base. Cut back by 0 bases and 4 bases, the V and J ends lie 5 bases apart. CDR1 SGHDN and CDR2 FVKESK are derived from the germline V gene. TCRbeta CDR3 regions were amplified from genomic DNA by means of the immunoSEQ Assay, a bias-controlled multiplex PCR. From the authors' description of their analysis: The number of nucleated cells in each sample was estimated from the amplification of reference gene primers within the assay. To quantify the absolute abundance of each unique TCRbeta CDR3 rearrangement, sequence reads were collapsed and filtered. For each sample, productive Simpson clonality was calculated as the square root of Simpson's diversity index over productive rearrangements. In its TCRdb copy, this immuneACCESS table keeps in-frame sequences only and misses some clones. Where compared with another copy, unresolved V genes explain less than half of these, and the others have no known cause. Clone size and the V and J calls come from that table; the DNA yielded D and trimming. For this sample there are 60,000 to 75,000 clones; 76% appear just once. The ten largest clonotypes hold about 6.4% of the sample.

What the study reported, not specific to this receptor: How much clinical and demographic metadata was included differed by source and by participant, and the metadata was provided uncurated.

The chain is made from TRBV14 and TRBJ2-3; too little of a D gene remains to name it. The sequencing input was peripheral blood. This receptor was identified in a woman aged 45-60 years with active or convalescent COVID-19. This receptor has the CDR3 CASSQDLADTQYF. The nucleotides read TGTGCCAGCAGCCAAGATCTTGCAGATACGCAGTATTTT.